Reported below is one TCR beta chain. These data belong to a study of blood T cell repertoires in COVID-19. For the study at large: The analysed material was cDNA or gDNA that came from T cells, B-cell-depleted T cells, or PBMCs.

The CDR3 length is 17 residues. Germline-derived CDR1 and CDR2 are PRHDT and FYEKMQ (reference sequence). Losses at the gene ends were 2 bases for V and 0 bases for J; bases not matched to a gene: 7. Profiled with immunoSEQ multiplex PCR; TCRdb holds only in-frame clones, not every one. The data show around 47,000 clones, 85% to 90% seen once. The receptor was derived from a man aged 35-49 years with COVID-19, enrolled during active disease. This chain links TRBV13 with TRBJ1-3; 7 nucleotides line up with TRBD1. What was sequenced was peripheral blood. The CDR3 nucleotides are TGTGCCAGCAGCTTAACAGGGGCCGCTCCCTCTGGAAACACCATATATTTT. The encoded protein is CASSLTGAAPSGNTIYF.